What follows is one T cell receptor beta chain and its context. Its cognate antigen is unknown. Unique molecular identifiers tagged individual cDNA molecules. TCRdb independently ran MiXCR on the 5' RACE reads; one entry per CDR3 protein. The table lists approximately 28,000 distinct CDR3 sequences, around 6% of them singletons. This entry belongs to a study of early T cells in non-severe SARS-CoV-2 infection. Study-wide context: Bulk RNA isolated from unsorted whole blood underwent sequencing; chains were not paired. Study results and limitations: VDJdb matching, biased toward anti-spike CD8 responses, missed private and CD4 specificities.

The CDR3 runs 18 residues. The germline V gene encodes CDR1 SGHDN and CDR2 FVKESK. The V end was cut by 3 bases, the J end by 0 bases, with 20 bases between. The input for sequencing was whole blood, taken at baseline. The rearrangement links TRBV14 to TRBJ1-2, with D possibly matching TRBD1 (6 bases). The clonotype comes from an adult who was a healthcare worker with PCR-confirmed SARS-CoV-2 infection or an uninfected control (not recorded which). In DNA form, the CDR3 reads TGTGCCAGCAGCCATTTTGGGACAATCCCTAGCGCTAACTATGGCTACACCTTC. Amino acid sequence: CASSHFGTIPSANYGYTF.